The 23 T cell receptor beta chains listed next were all sequenced from one sample in a study of CD8 T cells in Susac syndrome. RNA amounts of 0.5 to 1 ug underwent reverse transcription with random hexamers. TCRdb used MiXCR to reprocess the immunoSEQ multiplex PCR reads, holding one entry per CDR3 protein. The sample consists of approximately 140,000 distinct CDR3 sequences, around 94% of them appearing once. The specimen was CD8+ T cells from PBMCs. These receptors were obtained from a human donor in good health.

The chain carries TRBV7-9 and TRBJ2-7, with D hard to call. CDR3 length: 13 residues. The V gene's germline CDR1 is SEHNR and CDR2 FQNEAQ (reference sequence). Trimming took 4 bases from V and 0 from J, leaving 7 bases between them. CDR3 region: CASSSQSSYEQYF. CDR3 nucleotide sequence: TGTGCCAGCAGCTCGCAAAGCTCCTACGAGCAGTACTTC.

The chain links TRBV27 to TRBJ1-1; D not resolved. Germline V lookup: CDR1 MNHEY, CDR2 SMNVEV (reference sequence). The V end was cut by 2 bases, the J end by 11 bases, with 9 bases between. This CDR3 region has 11 residues. The CDR3 sequence: CASSLGQSAFF. DNA for the CDR3: TGTGCCAGCAGTTTAGGGCAGTCGGCTTTCTTT.

The genes are TRBV27 and TRBJ2-2, with a possible D match to TRBD1 (5 bases). CDR1 and CDR2 (germline): MNHEY, SMNVEV (reference sequence). V gave up 7 bases and J gave up 7 bases, with 13 bases separating them. CDR3 length equals 13 residues. CDR3 DNA sequence: TGTGCCAGCAAAGACAGTACGATCGGGGAGCTGTTTTTT. Translation gives CASKDSTIGELFF.

The rearrangement joins TRBV9 to TRBJ2-2; maybe TRBD2 (5 bases). The CDR3 is 13 residues long. V was shortened by 6 bases and J by 4 bases, with 10 bases between the two germline ends. In germline, CDR1 is SGDLS, CDR2 YYNGEE. In DNA form, the CDR3 reads TGTGCCAGCACCCAAAGCGGCACCGGGGAGCTGTTTTTT. It encodes CASTQSGTGELFF.

The chain carries TRBV19 and TRBJ2-7; maybe TRBD1 (6 bases). Trimming shortened V by 8 bases and J by 2 bases, and 10 bases separated the two germline ends. The CDR3 consists of 12 residues. Germline CDR1 LNHDA, CDR2 SQIVND (reference sequence). The CDR3 nucleotides read TGTGCCAGTGGGGCAGGGGCCTACGAGCAGTACTTC. Its translation: CASGAGAYEQYF. Using reference TRBV19 and TRBJ2-7 for the parts outside the CDR3, the full variable domain is DGGITQSPKYLFRKEGQNVTLSCEQNLNHDAMYWYRQDPGQGLRLIYYSQIVNDFQKGDIAEGYSVSREKKESFPLTVTSAQKNPTAFYLCASGAGAYEQYFGPGTRLTVT.

The count of this clonotype is one. The CDR3 DNA follows: TGTGCCAGCAGTTTAGGGGTGGCGCAGTATTTT. This sequence encodes CASSLGVAQYF. The chain recombines TRBV27 with TRBJ2-3, with no clear D. Germline V gene lookup returns CDR1 MNHEY and CDR2 SMNVEV (reference sequence). With 2 bases removed from V and 10 bases from J, the gap between germline ends came to 7 bases. This CDR3 spans 11 amino acids.

The V and J genes are TRBV28 and TRBJ2-3; D uncertain. The CDR3 spans 15 residues. In germline, CDR1 is MDHEN, CDR2 SYDVKM. Trimming left V 5 bases short and J 2 bases short, with 14 bases between. The CDR3: CASSPPGVFTDTQYF. DNA of the CDR3: TGTGCCAGCAGTCCCCCCGGAGTTTTCACAGATACGCAGTATTTT.

CDR3: CSVESRKDGTGELFF. CDR3 DNA: TGCAGCGTTGAGTCCAGGAAGGATGGAACCGGGGAGCTGTTTTTT. The chain has TRBV29-1 and TRBJ2-2; D is unclear. CDR3 length: 15 residues. Germline V gives CDR1 SQVTM, CDR2 ANQGSEA. Trimming left V 3 bases short and J 5 bases short, with 16 bases between.

The rearrangement uses TRBV27 and TRBJ1-5, with 9 bases identical to TRBD1. Germline lookup yields CDR1 MNHEY and CDR2 SMNVEV (reference sequence). The CDR3 length is 13 residues. V lost 9 bases and J lost 5; bases outside the gene matches: 5. The CDR3 DNA follows: TGTGCCAGGGGTAACAGGGGGCATCAGCCCCAGCATTTT. Translating it yields CARGNRGHQPQHF.

This rearrangement joins TRBV7-9 to TRBJ2-1; TRBD2 matches 12 bases. CDR3 length: 16 amino acids. V shed 5 bases, J shed 7 bases, and the junction held 9 bases outside the gene matches. In germline, CDR1 is SEHNR, CDR2 FQNEAQ (reference sequence). CDR3 region: CASSPRLAGAVNEQFF. The CDR3 DNA reads TGTGCCAGCAGCCCCCGACTAGCGGGAGCAGTGAATGAGCAGTTCTTC.

The V gene is TRBV29-1, the J gene TRBJ1-2, with 8 bases identical to TRBD1. The CDR3 sequence is 12 residues long. Germline V gives CDR1 SQVTM, CDR2 ANQGSEA. J lost 7 bases, V lost 3 bases, and 4 bases had no gene match. The CDR3 region is CSVDDRGGGYTF. Here the CDR3 DNA reads TGCAGCGTTGATGACAGGGGAGGTGGCTACACCTTC.

CDR3 in amino acids: CASSSGTAFHEQYF. The CDR3, as DNA: TGTGCCAGCAGTTCCGGGACAGCGTTCCACGAGCAGTACTTC. The rearrangement links TRBV27 to TRBJ2-7, with TRBD1 matching over 7 bases. The CDR3 contains 14 residues. The V segment lost 4 bases and the J segment 5 bases; nucleotides outside the gene matches: 8. Germline CDR1 MNHEY, CDR2 SMNVEV (reference sequence).

The gene calls are TRBV28 and TRBJ2-7; tentatively, D is TRBD2 (5 bases). This CDR3 contains 15 residues. Trimming took 6 bases from V and 0 from J, leaving 15 bases between them. Germline lookup yields CDR1 MDHEN and CDR2 SYDVKM. In nucleotides, the CDR3 is TGTGCCAGCAGGGAGGCCCAAGTTCCCTCCTACGAGCAGTACTTC. It specifies CASREAQVPSYEQYF.

V and J are TRBV29-1 and TRBJ2-7; D possibly corresponds to TRBD1 (5 bases). CDR1 is SQVTM and CDR2 is ANQGSEA in the germline V gene. V was shortened by 2 bases and J by 2 bases, with 10 bases between the two germline ends. CDR3 length: 13 residues. The DNA for the CDR3 is TGCAGCGTTGAACAGGGTAGGGCCTACGAGCAGTACTTC. Translated, it gives CSVEQGRAYEQYF.

This rearrangement joins TRBV24-1 to TRBJ2-2; tentatively, D is TRBD2 (6 bases). V dropped 4 bases and J dropped 3 bases, with 11 bases sitting between them. There are 15 residues in the CDR3. In germline, CDR1 is KGHDR, CDR2 SFDVKD. CDR3 sequence reads: CATSEVSGDTGELFF. CDR3 sequence (DNA): TGTGCCACCAGTGAAGTTAGCGGAGACACCGGGGAGCTGTTTTTT.

The chain carries TRBV20-1 and TRBJ2-5; D remains ambiguous. Germline V gene lookup returns CDR1 DFQATT and CDR2 SNEGSKA (reference sequence). The CDR3 consists of 13 residues. V shed 3 bases and J shed 5 bases, with 13 bases lying between them. The CDR3, as DNA: TGCAGTGCTAGGTGGGGTATAAAGGAGACCCAGTACTTC. It codes for CSARWGIKETQYF.

The chain carries TRBV28 and TRBJ2-1; D call uncertain. V dropped 5 bases and J dropped 4 bases, with 12 bases sitting between them. This CDR3 comprises 14 residues. Germline CDR1 and CDR2: MDHEN and SYDVKM. CDR3 loop: CASSQWRGYNEQFF. The CDR3 nucleotides are TGTGCCAGCAGTCAATGGAGAGGTTACAATGAGCAGTTCTTC.

This clonotype was recorded only once. The V and J genes are TRBV12-3 or TRBV12-4 and TRBJ2-1; 7 bases fit TRBD2. Trimming took 3 bases from V and 6 from J; bases not matched to a gene: 8. The CDR3 is made up of 15 amino acids. The CDR3 sequence: CASSFGSSGPNEQFF. In DNA, the CDR3 is TGTGCCAGCAGTTTCGGTTCTAGCGGACCCAATGAGCAGTTCTTC.

This rearrangement joins TRBV9 to TRBJ2-1, with 10 bases lining up with TRBD2. After removal of 4 bases from V and 8 bases from J, the junction contained 12 bases not matched to a gene. The germline V gene encodes CDR1 SGDLS and CDR2 YYNGEE. This CDR3 region has 16 residues. The CDR3 region is CASSSKSGRVLHEQFF. DNA for the CDR3: TGTGCCAGCAGCTCTAAAAGCGGGAGGGTACTCCATGAGCAGTTCTTC.

This clonotype was observed a handful of times. The chain is built from TRBV27 and TRBJ2-5; D is undetermined. Germline loops: CDR1 MNHEY, CDR2 SMNVEV (reference sequence). Trimming removed 3 bases at V and 7 bases at J, with 6 bases between. This CDR3 is 11 amino acids long. The CDR3 sequence: CASSFGGTQYF. CDR3 nucleotides: TGTGCCAGCAGTTTTGGCGGGACCCAGTACTTC.

CDR3 DNA: TGTGCCAGAAGAGAATCTTCGGGACTAGCGAAGACCCAGTACTTC. Amino acid sequence: CARRESSGLAKTQYF. V is TRBV25-1 and J is TRBJ2-5, with 10 nucleotides matching TRBD2. Germline V CDR1 and CDR2: MGHDK, SYGVNS. The CDR3 extends over 15 amino acids. J gave up 6 bases and V 9 bases, and 13 bases lay outside the gene matches. Full variable domain (remainder filled in from reference TRBV25-1 and TRBJ2-5): EADIYQTPRYLVIGTGKKITLECSQTMGHDKMYWYQQDPGMELHLIHYSYGVNSTEKGDLSSESTVSRIRTEHFPLTLESARPSHTSQYLCARRESSGLAKTQYFGPGTRLLVL.

The gene calls are TRBV24-1 and TRBJ2-1; 7 bases line up with TRBD2. This CDR3 has 18 amino acids. After removal of 3 bases from V and 0 bases from J, the junction contained 10 bases not matched to a gene. The germline V gene has CDR1 KGHDR and CDR2 SFDVKD. The CDR3 nucleotides are TGTGCCACCAGTGATGCCAGCGGGACCAAGAGCTCCTACAATGAGCAGTTCTTC. Translating it yields CATSDASGTKSSYNEQFF.

This clonotype appeared a single time. The chain is built from TRBV27 and TRBJ2-7; D gene uncertain. Trimming removed 5 bases at V and 5 bases at J, with 10 bases between. CDR1 MNHEY and CDR2 SMNVEV come from the germline V gene (reference sequence). The CDR3 has 12 residues. The CDR3 is CASSPTANEQYF. The DNA of the CDR3 is TGTGCCAGCAGTCCCACAGCGAACGAGCAGTACTTC.